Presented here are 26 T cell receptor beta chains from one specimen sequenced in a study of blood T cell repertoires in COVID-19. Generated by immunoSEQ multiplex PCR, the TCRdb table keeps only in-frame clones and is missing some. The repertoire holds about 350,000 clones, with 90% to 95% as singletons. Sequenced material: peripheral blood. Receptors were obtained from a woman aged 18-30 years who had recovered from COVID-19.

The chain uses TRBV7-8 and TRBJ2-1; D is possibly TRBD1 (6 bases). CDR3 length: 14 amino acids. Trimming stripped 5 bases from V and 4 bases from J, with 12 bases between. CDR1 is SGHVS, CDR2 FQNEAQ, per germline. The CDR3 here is CASSTRTAYNEQFF. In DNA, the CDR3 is TGTGCCAGCAGCACAAGGACAGCTTACAATGAGCAGTTCTTC.

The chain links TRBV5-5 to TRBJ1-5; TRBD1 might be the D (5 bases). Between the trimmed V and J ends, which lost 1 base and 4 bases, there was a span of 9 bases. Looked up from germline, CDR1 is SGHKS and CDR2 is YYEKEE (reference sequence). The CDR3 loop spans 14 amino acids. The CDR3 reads CASSLTGLNQPQHF. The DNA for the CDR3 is TGTGCCAGCAGCTTGACAGGTCTGAATCAGCCCCAGCATTTT.

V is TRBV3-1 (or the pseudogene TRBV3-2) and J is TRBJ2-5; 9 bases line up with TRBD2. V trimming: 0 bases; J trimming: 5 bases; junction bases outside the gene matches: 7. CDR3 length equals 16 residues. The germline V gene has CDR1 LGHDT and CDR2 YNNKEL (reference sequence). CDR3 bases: TGTGCCAGCAGCCAAGAAGAGCTAGCGGGGTTTGAGACCCAGTACTTC. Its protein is CASSQEELAGFETQYF.

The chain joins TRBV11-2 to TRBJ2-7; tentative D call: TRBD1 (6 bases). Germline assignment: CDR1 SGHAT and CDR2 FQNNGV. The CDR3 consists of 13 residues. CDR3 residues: CASSLGGQGDKDV. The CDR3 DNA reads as TGTGCCAGCAGCTTAGGGGGGCAGGGTGATAAGGACGTC.

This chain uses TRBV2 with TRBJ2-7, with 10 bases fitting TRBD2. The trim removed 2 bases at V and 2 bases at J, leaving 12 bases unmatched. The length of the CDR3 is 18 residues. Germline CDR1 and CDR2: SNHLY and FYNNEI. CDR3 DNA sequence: TGTGCCAGCAGTGAATGGTCTAGCGGGAGCATCTCCACCTACGAGCAGTACGTC. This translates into CASSEWSSGSISTYEQYV.

CDR3: CASSLTINRGDTQYF. The CDR3 DNA is TGTGCCAGCAGCTTGACAATCAACAGGGGAGATACGCAGTATTTT. The chain links TRBV7-2 to TRBJ2-3; 7 bases agree with TRBD1. Trimming at V came to 3 bases and at J to 5 bases, leaving 8 bases not matched to a gene. The CDR3 is 15 residues long. From germline, CDR1 is SGHTA and CDR2 FQGNSA.

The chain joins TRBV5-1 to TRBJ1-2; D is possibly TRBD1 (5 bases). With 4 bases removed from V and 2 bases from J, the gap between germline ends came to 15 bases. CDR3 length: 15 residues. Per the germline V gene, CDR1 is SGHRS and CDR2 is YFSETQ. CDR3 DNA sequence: TGCGCCAGCAGCCGGTCGGGCAGGGAAAACTATGGCTACACCTTC. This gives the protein CASSRSGRENYGYTF.

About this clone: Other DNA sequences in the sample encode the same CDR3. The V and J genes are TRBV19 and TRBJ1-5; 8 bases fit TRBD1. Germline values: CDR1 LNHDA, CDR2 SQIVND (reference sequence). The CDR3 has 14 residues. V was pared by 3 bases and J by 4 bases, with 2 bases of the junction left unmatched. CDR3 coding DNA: TGTGCCAGTAGTATCAGACAGGGGAATCAGCCCCAGCATTTT. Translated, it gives CASSIRQGNQPQHF. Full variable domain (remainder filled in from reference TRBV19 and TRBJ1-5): DGGITQSPKYLFRKEGQNVTLSCEQNLNHDAMYWYRQDPGQGLRLIYYSQIVNDFQKGDIAEGYSVSREKKESFPLTVTSAQKNPTAFYLCASSIRQGNQPQHFGDGTRLSIL.

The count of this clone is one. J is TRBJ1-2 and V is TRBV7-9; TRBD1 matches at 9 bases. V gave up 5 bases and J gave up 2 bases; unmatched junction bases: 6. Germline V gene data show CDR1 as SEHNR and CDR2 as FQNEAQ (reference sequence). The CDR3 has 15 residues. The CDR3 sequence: CASSPGGQGNYGYTF. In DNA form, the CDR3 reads TGTGCCAGCAGCCCCGGGGGACAGGGCAACTATGGCTACACCTTC.

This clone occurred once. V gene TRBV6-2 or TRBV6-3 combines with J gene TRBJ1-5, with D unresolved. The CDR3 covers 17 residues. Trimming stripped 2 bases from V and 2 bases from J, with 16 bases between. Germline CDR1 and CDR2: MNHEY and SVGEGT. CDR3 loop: CASSYRVGRGGNQPQHF. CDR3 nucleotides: TGTGCCAGCAGTTACCGGGTCGGTCGGGGTGGCAATCAGCCCCAGCATTTT.

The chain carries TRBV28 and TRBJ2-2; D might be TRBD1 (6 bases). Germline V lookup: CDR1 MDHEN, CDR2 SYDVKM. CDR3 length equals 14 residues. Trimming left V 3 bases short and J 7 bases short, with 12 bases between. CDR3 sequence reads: CASSFTRQVGELFF. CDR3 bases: TGTGCCAGCAGTTTCACACGACAGGTCGGGGAGCTGTTTTTT.

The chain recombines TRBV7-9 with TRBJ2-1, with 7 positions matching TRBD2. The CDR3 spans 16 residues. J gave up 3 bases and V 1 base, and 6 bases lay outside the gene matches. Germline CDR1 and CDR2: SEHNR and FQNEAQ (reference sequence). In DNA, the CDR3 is TGTGCCAGCAGCTTAGACGCGGGAGTCATCTACAATGAGCAGTTCTTC. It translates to CASSLDAGVIYNEQFF. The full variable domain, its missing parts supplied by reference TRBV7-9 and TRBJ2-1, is DTGVSQNPRHKITKRGQNVTFRCDPISEHNRLYWYRQTLGQGPEFLTYFQNEAQLEKSRLLSDRFSAERPKGSFSTLEIQRTEQGDSAMYLCASSLDAGVIYNEQFFGPGTRLTVL.

In DNA form, the CDR3 reads TGTGCCAGCAGTGAATGGGGAGGACAGGTGCGAGCTTTCTTT. Protein sequence: CASSEWGGQVRAFF. The chain joins TRBV25-1 to TRBJ1-1, with 7 bases that match TRBD1. V shed 1 base, J shed 10 bases, and the junction held 9 bases outside the gene matches. Germline V gene data show CDR1 as MGHDK and CDR2 as SYGVNS. The CDR3 runs to 14 residues.

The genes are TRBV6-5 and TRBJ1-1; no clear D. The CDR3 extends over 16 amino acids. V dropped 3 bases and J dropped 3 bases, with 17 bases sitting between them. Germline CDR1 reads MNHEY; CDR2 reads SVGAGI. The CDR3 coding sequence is TGTGCCAGCAGTTATTCCCTAGGTAGAATGGACACTGAAGCTTTCTTT. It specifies CASSYSLGRMDTEAFF.

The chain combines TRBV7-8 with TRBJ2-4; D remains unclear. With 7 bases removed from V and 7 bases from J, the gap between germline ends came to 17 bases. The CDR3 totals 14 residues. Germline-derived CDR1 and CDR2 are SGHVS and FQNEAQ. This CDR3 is CASKPDLVTNIQYF. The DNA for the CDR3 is TGTGCCAGCAAACCCGATCTAGTAACGAACATTCAGTACTTC.

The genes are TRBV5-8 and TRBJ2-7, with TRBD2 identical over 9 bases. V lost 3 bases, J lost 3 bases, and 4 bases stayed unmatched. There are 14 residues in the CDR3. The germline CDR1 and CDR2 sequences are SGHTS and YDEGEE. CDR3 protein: CASSSREGNYEQYV. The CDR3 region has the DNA TGTGCCAGCAGCTCGCGGGAGGGAAACTACGAGCAGTACGTC.

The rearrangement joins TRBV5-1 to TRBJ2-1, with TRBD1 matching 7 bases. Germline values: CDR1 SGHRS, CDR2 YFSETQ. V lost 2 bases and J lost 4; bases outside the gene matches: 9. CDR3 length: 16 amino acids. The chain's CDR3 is CASSFARGLKYNEQFF. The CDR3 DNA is TGCGCCAGCAGCTTCGCTAGGGGGCTGAAGTACAATGAGCAGTTCTTC.

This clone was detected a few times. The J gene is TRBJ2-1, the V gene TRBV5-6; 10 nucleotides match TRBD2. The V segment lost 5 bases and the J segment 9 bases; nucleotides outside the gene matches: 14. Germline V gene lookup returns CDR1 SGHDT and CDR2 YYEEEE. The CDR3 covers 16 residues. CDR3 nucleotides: TGTGCCAGCAGACCTACCGGGACTAGCGCTTTGGGTGAGCAGTTCTTC. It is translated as CASRPTGTSALGEQFF. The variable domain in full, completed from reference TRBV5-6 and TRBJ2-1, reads DAGVTQSPTHLIKTRGQQVTLRCSPKSGHDTVSWYQQALGQGPQFIFQYYEEEERQRGNFPDRFSGHQFPNYSSELNVNALLLGDSALYLCASRPTGTSALGEQFFGPGTRLTVL.

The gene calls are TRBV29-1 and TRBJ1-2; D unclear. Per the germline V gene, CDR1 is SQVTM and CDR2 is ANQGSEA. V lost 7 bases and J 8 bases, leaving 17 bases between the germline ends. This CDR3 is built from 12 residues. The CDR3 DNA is TGCAGCGCCGGCCGGGGTCGGTTCGGCTACACCTTC. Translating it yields CSAGRGRFGYTF.

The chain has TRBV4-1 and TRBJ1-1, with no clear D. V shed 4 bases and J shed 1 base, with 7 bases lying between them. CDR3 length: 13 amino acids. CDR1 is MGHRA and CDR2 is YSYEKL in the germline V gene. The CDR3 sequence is CASSRAPNTEAFF. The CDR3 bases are TGCGCCAGCAGCCGAGCACCGAACACTGAAGCTTTCTTT.

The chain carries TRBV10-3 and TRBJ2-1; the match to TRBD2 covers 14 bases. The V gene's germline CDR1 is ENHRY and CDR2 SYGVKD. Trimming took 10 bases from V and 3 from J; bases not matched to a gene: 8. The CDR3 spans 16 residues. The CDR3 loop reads CATGTSGSMVYNEQFF. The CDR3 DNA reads TGTGCCACCGGGACTAGCGGGAGCATGGTCTACAATGAGCAGTTCTTC.

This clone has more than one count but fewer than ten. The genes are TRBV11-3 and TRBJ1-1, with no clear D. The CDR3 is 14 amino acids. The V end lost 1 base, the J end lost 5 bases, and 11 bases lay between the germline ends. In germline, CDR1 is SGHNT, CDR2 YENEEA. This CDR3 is CASSLVGEGTEAFF. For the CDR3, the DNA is TGTGCCAGCAGCTTAGTCGGGGAGGGAACTGAAGCTTTCTTT.

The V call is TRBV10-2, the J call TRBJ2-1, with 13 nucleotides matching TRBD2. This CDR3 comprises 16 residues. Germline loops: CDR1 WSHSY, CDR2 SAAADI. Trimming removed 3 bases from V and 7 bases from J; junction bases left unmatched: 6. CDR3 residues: CASSDQGLAGENEQFF. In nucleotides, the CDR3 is TGCGCCAGCAGTGACCAAGGACTAGCGGGAGAAAATGAGCAGTTCTTC.

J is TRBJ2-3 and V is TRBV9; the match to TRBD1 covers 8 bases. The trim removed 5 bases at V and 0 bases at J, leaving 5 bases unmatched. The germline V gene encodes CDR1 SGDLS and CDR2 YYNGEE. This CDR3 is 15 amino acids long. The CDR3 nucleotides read TGTGCCAGCAGTGGGACAGGAACTAGCACAGATACGCAGTATTTT. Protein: CASSGTGTSTDTQYF.

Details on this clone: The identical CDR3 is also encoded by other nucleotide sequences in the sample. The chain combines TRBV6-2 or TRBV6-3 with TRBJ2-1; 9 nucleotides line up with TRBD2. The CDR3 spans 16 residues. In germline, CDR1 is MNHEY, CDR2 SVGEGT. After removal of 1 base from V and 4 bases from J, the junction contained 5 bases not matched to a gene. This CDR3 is CASSYLTSGLYNEQFF. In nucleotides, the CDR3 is TGTGCCAGCAGTTACTTGACTAGCGGACTTTACAATGAGCAGTTCTTC.

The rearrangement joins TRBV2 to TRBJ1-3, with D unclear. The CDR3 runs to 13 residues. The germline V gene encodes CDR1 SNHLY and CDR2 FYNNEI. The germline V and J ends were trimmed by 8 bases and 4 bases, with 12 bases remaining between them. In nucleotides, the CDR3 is TGTGCCAGCGGGGAGGCTTTCGGAAACACCATATATTTT. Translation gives CASGEAFGNTIYF.